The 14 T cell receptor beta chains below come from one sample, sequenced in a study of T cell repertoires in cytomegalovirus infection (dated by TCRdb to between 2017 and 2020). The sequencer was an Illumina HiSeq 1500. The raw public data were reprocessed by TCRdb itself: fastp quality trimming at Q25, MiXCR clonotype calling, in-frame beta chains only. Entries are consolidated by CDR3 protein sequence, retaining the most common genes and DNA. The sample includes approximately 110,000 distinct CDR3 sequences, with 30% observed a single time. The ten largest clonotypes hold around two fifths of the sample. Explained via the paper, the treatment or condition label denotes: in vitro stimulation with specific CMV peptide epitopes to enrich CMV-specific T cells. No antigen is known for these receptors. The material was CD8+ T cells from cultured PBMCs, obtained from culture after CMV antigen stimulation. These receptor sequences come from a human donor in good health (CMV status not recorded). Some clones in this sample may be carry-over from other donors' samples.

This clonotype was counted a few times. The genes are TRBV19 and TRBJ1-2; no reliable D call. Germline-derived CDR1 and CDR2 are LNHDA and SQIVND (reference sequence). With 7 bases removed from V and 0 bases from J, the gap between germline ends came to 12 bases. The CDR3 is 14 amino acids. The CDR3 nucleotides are TGTGCCAGTACCCCGGGCTCACCTAACTATGGCTACACCTTC. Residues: CASTPGSPNYGYTF.

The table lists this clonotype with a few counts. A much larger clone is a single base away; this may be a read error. The CDR3 coding sequence is TGTGCCAGCAGTTACTGGGAGAATCAGCCCCAGCATTTT. It is translated as CASSYWENQPQHF. The rearrangement uses TRBV6-2 or TRBV6-3 and TRBJ1-5; no clear D gene. Germline V CDR1 and CDR2: MNHEY, SVGEGT. This CDR3 comprises 13 residues. Trimming removed 1 base at V and 4 bases at J, with 5 bases between.

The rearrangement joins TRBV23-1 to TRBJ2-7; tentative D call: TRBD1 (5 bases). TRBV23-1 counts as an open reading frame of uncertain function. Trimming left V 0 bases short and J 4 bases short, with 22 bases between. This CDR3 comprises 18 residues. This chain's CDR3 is CASSQSWKLNFQGYEQYF. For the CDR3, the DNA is TGCGCCAGCAGTCAATCCTGGAAGCTGAATTTTCAGGGTTACGAGCAGTACTTC.

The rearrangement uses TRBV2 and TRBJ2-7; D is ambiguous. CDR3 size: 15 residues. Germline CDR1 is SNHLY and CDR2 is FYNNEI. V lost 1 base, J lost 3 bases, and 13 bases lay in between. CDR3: CASSEGVSAIYEQYF. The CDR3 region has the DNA TGTGCCAGCAGTGAAGGGGTATCGGCTATCTACGAGCAGTACTTC. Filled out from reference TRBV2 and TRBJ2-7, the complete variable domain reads EPEVTQTPSHQVTQMGQEVILRCVPISNHLYFYWYRQILGQKVEFLVSFYNNEISEKSEIFDDQFSVERPDGSNFTLKIRSTKLEDSAMYFCASSEGVSAIYEQYFGPGTRLTVT.

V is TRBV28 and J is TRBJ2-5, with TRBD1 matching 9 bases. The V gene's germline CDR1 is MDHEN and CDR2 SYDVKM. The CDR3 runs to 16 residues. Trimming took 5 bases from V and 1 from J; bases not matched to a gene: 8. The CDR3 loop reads CASSPTGGPLQETQYF. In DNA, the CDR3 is TGTGCCAGCAGTCCCACAGGGGGCCCCCTCCAAGAGACCCAGTACTTC.

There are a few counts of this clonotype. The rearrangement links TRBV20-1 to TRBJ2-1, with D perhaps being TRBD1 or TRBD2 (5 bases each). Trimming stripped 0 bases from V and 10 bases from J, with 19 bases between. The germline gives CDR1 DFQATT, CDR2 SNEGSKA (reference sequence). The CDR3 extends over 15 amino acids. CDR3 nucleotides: TGCAGTGCTAGAGAACCGGGGACGAGCTGGTGGGAGCAGTTCTTC. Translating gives CSAREPGTSWWEQFF.

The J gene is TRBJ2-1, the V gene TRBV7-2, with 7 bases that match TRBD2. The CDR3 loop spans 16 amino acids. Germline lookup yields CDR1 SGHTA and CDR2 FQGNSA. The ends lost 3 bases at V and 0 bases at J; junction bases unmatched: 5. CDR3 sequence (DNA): TGTGCCAGCAGCTTTCGGGGAGGGAGCTCCTACAATGAGCAGTTCTTC. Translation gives CASSFRGGSSYNEQFF. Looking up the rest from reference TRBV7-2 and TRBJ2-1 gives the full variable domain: GAGVSQSPSNKVTEKGKDVELRCDPISGHTALYWYRQSLGQGLEFLIYFQGNSAPDKSGLPSDRFSAERTGGSVSTLTIQRTQQEDSAVYLCASSFRGGSSYNEQFFGPGTRLTVL.

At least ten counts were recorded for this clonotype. The CDR3 bases are TGTGCCAGCAGCGGAACCGGGACAGGGAATCCCCACGAGCAGTACTTC. It translates to CASSGTGTGNPHEQYF. The J gene is TRBJ2-7, the V gene TRBV7-9, with 9 bases fitting TRBD1. The CDR3 spans 16 residues. CDR1 is SEHNR and CDR2 is FQNEAQ in the germline V gene (reference sequence). J was trimmed by 5 bases and V by 5 bases; bases with no gene match: 13.

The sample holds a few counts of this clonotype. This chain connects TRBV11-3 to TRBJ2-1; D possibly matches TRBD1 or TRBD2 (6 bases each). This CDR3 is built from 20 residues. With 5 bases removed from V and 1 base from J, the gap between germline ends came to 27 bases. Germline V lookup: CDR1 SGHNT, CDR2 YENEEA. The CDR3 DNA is TGTGCCAGCAGCGCAGAGCCCGGGGGACTTGAAAGGGGGTCCTACAATGAGCAGTTCTTC. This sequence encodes CASSAEPGGLERGSYNEQFF.

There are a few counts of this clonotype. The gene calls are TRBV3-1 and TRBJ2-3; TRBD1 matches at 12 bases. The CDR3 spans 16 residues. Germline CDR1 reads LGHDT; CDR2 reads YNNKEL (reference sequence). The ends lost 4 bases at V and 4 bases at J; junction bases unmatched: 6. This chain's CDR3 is CASSLGTGGWSDTQYF. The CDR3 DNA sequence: TGTGCCAGCAGCCTCGGGACAGGGGGCTGGTCAGATACGCAGTATTTT.

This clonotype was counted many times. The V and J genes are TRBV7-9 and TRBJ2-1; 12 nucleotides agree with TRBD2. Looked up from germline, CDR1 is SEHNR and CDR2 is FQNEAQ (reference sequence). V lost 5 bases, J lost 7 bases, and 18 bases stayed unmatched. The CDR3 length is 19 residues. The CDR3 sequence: CASSSSRVGLAGNFNEQFF. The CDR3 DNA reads TGTGCCAGCAGCAGTTCCCGTGTCGGACTAGCGGGGAACTTTAATGAGCAGTTCTTC.

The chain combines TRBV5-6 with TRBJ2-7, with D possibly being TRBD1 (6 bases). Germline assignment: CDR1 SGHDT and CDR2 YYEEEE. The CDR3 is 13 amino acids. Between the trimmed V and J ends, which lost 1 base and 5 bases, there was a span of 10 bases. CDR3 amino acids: CASSLQGYDEQYF. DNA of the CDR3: TGTGCCAGCAGCTTGCAGGGGTACGACGAGCAGTACTTC.

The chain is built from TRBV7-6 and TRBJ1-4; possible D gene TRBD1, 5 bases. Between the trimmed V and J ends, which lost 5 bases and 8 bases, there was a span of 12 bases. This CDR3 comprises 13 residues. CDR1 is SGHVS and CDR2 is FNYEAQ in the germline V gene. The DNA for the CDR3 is TGTGCCAGCAGCGCCCCCAGGGAAGAAAAACTGTTTTTT. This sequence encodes CASSAPREEKLFF.

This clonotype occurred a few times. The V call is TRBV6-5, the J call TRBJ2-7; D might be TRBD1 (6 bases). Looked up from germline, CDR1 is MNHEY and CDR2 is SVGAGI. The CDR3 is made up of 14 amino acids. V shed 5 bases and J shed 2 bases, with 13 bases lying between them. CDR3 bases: TGTGCCAGCAGTCCAACAGGGCTTCCCTACGAGCAGTACTTC. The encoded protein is CASSPTGLPYEQYF.